This T cell receptor delta chain was retrieved from a study of γδ T cells in repeated Plasmodium falciparum infection. Across the study: Donors were malaria-exposed Malian children or age- and gender-matched Australian children. Donors had four controlled P. falciparum NF54 infections over approximately 640 days.

Study findings and constraints: Vdelta2-negative gammadelta repertoires, largely Vdelta1+, seemingly showed infection-driven waves of new clonal selection.

Comments on this clone: Its antigen is unidentified.

The CDR3 sequence is 10 residues long. Flow sorting of PBMC yielded separate Vgamma9/Vdelta2+ and Vdelta2-negative gammadelta T cell populations for bulk repertoire analysis. Both TRG and TRD chains were sequenced from each sorted sample. TCRdb re-called the multiplex PCR reads with CATT. The sample holds 70,000 to 95,000 delta-chain clones; almost 1.5% are singletons and the top ten take 9%. The sequencing sample was made of gamma-delta T cells from blood. The clonotype originates from a pool of human donors (malaria-infected and uninfected, not separated). The V gene went uncalled, while the J gene is TRDJ1. The CDR3 spells CAFSWDKLIF. CDR3 bases: TGTGCCTTTAGTTGGGATAAACTCATCTTT.